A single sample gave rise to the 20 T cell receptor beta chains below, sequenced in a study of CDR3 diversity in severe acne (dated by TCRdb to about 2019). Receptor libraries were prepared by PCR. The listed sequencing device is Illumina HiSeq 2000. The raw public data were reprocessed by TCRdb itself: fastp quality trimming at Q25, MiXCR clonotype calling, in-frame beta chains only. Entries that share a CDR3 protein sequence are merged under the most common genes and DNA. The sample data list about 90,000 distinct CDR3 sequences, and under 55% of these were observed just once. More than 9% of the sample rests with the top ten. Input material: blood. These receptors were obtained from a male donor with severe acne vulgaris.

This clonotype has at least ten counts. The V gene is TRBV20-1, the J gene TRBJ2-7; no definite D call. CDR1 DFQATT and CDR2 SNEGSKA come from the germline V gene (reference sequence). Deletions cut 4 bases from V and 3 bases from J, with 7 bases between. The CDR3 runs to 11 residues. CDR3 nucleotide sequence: TGCAGTGCTACCCCACACTACGAGCAGTACTTC. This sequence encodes CSATPHYEQYF.

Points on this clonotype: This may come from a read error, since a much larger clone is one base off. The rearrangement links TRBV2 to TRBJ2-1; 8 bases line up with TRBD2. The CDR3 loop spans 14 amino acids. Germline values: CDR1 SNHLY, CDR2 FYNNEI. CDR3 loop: CASRSRTSPSEQLF. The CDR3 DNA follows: TGTGCCAGCCGAAGTCGGACTAGCCCTAGTGAGCAGCTCTTC.

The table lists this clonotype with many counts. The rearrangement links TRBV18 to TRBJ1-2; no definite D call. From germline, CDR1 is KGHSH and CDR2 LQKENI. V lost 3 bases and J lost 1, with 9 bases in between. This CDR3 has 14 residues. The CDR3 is CASSPALNNYGYTF. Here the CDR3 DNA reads TGTGCCAGCTCACCCGCGCTGAATAACTATGGCTACACCTTC.

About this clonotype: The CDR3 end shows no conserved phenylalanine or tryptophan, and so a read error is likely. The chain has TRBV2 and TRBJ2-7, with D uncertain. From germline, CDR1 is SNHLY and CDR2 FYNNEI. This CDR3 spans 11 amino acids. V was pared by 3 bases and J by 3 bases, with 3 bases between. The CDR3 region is CASSDGYEQYL. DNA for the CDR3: TGTGCCAGCAGTGACGGCTACGAGCAGTACCTC.

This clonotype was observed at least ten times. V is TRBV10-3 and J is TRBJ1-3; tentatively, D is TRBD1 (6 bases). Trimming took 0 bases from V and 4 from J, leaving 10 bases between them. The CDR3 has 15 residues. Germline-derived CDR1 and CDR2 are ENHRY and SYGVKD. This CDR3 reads CAISESDRMGNTIYF. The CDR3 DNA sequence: TGTGCCATCAGTGAGTCCGACAGGATGGGAAACACCATATATTTT.

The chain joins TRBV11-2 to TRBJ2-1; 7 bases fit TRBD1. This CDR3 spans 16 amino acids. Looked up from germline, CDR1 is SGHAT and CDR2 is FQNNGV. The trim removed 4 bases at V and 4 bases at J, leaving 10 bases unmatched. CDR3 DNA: TGTGCCAGCAGCTCCTCCGGGACAGACGTTTACAATGAGCAGTTCTTC. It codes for CASSSSGTDVYNEQFF.

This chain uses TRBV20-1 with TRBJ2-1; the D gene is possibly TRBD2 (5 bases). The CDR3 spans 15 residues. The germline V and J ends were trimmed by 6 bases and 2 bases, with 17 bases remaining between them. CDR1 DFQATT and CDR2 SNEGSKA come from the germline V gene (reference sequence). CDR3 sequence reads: CSASGFAGPYNEQFF. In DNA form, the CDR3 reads TGCAGTGCCTCAGGATTTGCGGGCCCCTACAATGAGCAGTTCTTC.

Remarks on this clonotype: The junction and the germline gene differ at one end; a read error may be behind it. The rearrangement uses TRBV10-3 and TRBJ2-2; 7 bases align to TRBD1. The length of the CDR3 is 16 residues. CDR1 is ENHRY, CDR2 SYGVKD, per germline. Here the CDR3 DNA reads TGTGCCATCAATGTAGAGGACAGGCTGAACGCCGGGGAGCTGTTTTTT. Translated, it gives CAINVEDRLNAGELFF.

The CDR3 loop is CASSPGQGAGYGYTF. CDR3 nucleotide sequence: TGTGCCAGCAGCCCTGGACAGGGGGCGGGCTATGGCTACACCTTC. This chain uses TRBV6-5 with TRBJ1-2, with 11 nucleotides matching TRBD1. Trimming at V came to 6 bases and at J to 4 bases, leaving 7 bases not matched to a gene. CDR3 length equals 15 residues. Per the germline V gene, CDR1 is MNHEY and CDR2 is SVGAGI.

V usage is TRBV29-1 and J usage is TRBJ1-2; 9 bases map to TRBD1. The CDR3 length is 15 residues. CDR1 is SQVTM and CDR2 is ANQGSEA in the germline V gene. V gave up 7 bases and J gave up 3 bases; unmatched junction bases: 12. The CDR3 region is CSARDRARSDYGYTF. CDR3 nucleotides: TGCAGCGCCCGGGACAGGGCTCGGAGCGACTATGGCTACACCTTC.

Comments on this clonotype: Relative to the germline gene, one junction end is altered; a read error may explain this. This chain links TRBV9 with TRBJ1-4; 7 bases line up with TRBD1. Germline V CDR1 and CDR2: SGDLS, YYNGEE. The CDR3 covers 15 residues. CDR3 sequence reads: CASSMSGQTNEKLFF. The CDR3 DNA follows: TGTGCCAGCAGCATGTCGGGACAGACTAATGAAAAACTGTTTTTC.

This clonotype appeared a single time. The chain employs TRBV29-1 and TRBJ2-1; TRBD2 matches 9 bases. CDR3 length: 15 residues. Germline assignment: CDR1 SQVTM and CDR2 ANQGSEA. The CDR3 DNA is TGCAGTGCTAGAGATCGCGGGAGGGGTTACAATGAGCAGTTCTTC. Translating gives CSARDRGRGYNEQFF.

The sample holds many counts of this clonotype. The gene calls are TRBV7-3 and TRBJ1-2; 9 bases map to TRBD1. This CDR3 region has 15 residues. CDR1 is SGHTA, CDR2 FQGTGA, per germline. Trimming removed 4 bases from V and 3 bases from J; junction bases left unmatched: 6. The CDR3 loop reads CASSSTGGGYYGYTF. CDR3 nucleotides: TGTGCCAGCAGCTCCACAGGGGGCGGTTACTATGGCTACACCTTC. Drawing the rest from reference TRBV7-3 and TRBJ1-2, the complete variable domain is GAGVSQTPSNKVTEKGKYVELRCDPISGHTALYWYRQSLGQGPEFLIYFQGTGAADDSGLPNDRFFAVRPEGSVSTLKIQRTERGDSAVYLCASSSTGGGYYGYTFGSGTRLTVV.

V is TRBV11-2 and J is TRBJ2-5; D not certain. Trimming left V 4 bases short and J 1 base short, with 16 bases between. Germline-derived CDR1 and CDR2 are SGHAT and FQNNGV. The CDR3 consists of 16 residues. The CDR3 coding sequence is TGTGCCAGCAGCTCGACGATCGGGTATTTCCAAGAGACCCAGTACTTC. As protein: CASSSTIGYFQETQYF.

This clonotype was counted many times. The CDR3 region has the DNA TGTGCCAGCAGGGCCGGGACAGATAGCAATCAGCCCCAGCATTTT. As protein: CASRAGTDSNQPQHF. J is TRBJ1-5 and V is TRBV7-9, with TRBD1 matching over 7 bases. V shed 6 bases, J shed 0 bases, and the junction held 5 bases outside the gene matches. The germline V gene has CDR1 SEHNR and CDR2 FQNEAQ (reference sequence). CDR3 length equals 15 residues.

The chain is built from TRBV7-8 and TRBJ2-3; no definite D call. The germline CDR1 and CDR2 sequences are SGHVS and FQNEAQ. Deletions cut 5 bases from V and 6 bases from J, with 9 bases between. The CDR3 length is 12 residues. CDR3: CASSPPLDTQYF. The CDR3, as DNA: TGTGCCAGCAGCCCACCCCTGGATACGCAGTATTTT.

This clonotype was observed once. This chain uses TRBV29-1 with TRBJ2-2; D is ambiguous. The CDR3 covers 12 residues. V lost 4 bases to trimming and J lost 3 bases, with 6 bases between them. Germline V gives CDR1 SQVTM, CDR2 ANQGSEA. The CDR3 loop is CSVGGYTGELFF. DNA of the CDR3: TGCAGCGTTGGCGGCTACACCGGGGAGCTGTTTTTT.

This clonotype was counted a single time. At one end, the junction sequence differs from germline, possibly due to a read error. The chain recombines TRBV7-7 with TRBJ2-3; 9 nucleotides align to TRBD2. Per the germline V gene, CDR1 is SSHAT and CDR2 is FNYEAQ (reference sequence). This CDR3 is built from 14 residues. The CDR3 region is CASSLAGGTDTQYF. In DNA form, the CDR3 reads TGTGCTAGCAGCTTAGCGGGGGGCACAGATACGCAGTATTTT.

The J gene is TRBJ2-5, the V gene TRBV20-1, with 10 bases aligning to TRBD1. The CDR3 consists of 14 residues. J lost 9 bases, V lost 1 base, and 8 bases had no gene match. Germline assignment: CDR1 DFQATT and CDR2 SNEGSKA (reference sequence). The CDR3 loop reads CSARVRGTGVPQYF. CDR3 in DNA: TGCAGTGCTAGAGTACGCGGGACAGGGGTGCCCCAGTACTTC.

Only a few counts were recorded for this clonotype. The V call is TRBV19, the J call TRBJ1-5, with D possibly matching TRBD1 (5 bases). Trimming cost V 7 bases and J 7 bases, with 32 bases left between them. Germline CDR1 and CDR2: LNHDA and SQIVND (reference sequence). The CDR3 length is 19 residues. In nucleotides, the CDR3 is TGTGCCAGTACCCCAACGTTCCGTCAGGGCAACGCTTTTTGGCAGCCCCAGCATTTT. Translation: CASTPTFRQGNAFWQPQHF.